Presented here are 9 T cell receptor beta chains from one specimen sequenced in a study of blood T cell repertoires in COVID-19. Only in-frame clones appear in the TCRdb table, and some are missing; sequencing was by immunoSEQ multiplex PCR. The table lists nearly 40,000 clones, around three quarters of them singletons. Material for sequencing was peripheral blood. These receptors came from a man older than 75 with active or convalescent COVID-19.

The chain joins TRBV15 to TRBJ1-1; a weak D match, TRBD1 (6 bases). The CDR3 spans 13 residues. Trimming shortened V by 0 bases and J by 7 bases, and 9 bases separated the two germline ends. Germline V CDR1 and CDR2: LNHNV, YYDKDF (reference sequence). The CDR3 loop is CATSRDPGVEAFF. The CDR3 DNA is TGTGCCACCAGCAGAGATCCAGGGGTTGAAGCTTTCTTT. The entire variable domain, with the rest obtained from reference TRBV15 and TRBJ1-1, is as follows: DAMVIQNPRYQVTQFGKPVTLSCSQTLNHNVMYWYQQKSSQAPKLLFHYYDKDFNNEADTPDNFQSRRPNTSFCFLDIRSPGLGDTAMYLCATSRDPGVEAFFGQGTRLTVV.

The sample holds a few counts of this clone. The CDR3 spells CASSQDEMREQFF. CDR3 sequence (DNA): TGTGCCAGCAGCCAAGATGAAATGCGGGAGCAGTTCTTC. The V and J genes are TRBV3-1 (or the pseudogene TRBV3-2) and TRBJ2-1; D remains ambiguous. V was pared by 0 bases and J by 10 bases, with 10 bases between. The germline V gene encodes CDR1 LGHDT and CDR2 YNNKEL (reference sequence). This CDR3 contains 13 residues.

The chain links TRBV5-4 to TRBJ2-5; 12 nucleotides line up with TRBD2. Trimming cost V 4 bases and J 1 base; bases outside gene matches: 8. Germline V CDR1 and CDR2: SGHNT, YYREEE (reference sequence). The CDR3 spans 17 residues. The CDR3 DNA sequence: TGTGCCAGCAGCCGGCTAGCGGGAGGGGGGCGCCAAGAGACCCAGTACTTC. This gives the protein CASSRLAGGGRQETQYF.

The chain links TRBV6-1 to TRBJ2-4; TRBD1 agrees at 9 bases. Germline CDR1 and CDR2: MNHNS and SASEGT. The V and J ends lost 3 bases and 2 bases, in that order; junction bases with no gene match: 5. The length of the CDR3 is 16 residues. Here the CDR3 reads CASSEGQGHSKNIQYF. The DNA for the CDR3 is TGTGCCAGCAGTGAGGGACAGGGACACTCCAAAAACATTCAGTACTTC.

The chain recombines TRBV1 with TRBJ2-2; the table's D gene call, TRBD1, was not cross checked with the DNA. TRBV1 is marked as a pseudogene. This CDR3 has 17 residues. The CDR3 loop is CTSSQDSGTINTGELFF. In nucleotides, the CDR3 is TGCACCAGCAGCCAAGATTCCGGGACAATTAACACCGGGGAGCTGTTTTTT.

The DNA for the CDR3 is TGCGCCAGCAGCTTGGTTGAGAACCCATACGAGCAGTACTTC. It specifies CASSLVENPYEQYF. The chain uses TRBV5-1 and TRBJ2-7; no firm D call. Trimming shortened V by 0 bases and J by 4 bases, and 11 bases separated the two germline ends. The CDR3 has 14 amino acids. Germline CDR1 and CDR2: SGHRS and YFSETQ.

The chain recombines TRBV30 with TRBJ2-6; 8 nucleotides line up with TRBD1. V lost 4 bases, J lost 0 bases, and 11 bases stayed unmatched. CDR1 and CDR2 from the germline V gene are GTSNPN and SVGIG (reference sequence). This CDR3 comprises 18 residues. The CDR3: CAWIASGTGYSGANVLTF. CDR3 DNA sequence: TGTGCCTGGATTGCCTCAGGGACAGGATACTCTGGGGCCAACGTCCTGACTTTC.

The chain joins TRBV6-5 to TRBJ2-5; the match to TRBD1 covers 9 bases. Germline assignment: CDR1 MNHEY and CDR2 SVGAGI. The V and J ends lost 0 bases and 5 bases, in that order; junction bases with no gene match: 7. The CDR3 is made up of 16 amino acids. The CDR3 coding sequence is TGTGCCAGCAGTTACTCGAGCGGGACAGGGTGGGAGACCCAGTACTTC. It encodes CASSYSSGTGWETQYF.

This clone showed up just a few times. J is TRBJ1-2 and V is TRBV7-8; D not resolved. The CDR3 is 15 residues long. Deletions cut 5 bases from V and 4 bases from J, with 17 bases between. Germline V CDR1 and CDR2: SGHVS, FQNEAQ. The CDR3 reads CASSPDGLVGYGYTF. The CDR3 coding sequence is TGTGCCAGCAGCCCCGATGGGCTCGTCGGCTATGGCTACACCTTC.